The 4 T cell receptor beta chains reported below all come from one sample, sequenced in a study of control samples from healthy donors and cancer patients. Profiling relied on immunoSEQ multiplex PCR, and the TCRdb table lists in-frame clones only, not all of them. The sample has over 65,000 clones; 85% to 90% are singletons. The source material was PBMCs. These receptor sequences come from a woman aged 45-60 years with colorectal cancer.

The V gene is TRBV6-2 or TRBV6-3, the J gene TRBJ1-6; 8 bases are a match to TRBD1. CDR1 is MNHEY and CDR2 is SVGEGT in the germline V gene. V lost 6 bases, J lost 10 bases, and 8 bases stayed unmatched. The CDR3 length is 14 residues. This chain's CDR3 is CASSRTGRVSPLHF. In nucleotides, the CDR3 is TGTGCCAGCAGCAGGACAGGGCGAGTCTCACCCCTCCACTTT.

The chain combines TRBV4-3 with TRBJ2-2; 7 bases are shared with TRBD2. V lost 0 bases, J lost 4 bases, and 17 bases stayed unmatched. Germline CDR1 reads LGHNA; CDR2 reads YSLEER. CDR3 length: 20 amino acids. The CDR3 loop reads CASSQELRTPSGGSTGELFF. The CDR3 nucleotides read TGCGCCAGCAGCCAAGAGCTCAGGACCCCCTCGGGGGGTAGCACCGGGGAGCTGTTTTTT.

V usage is TRBV12-5 and J usage is TRBJ1-3; no reliable D call. This CDR3 spans 15 amino acids. With 1 base removed from V and 0 bases from J, the gap between germline ends came to 7 bases. Germline CDR1 and CDR2: LGHNT and FRNRAP. The CDR3 DNA reads as TGTGCTAGTGGTTTGGACAGCAACTCTGGAAACACCATATATTTT. This translates into CASGLDSNSGNTIYF.

The rearrangement links TRBV6-5 to TRBJ1-1; D is uncertain. The ends were cut back, 7 bases at V and 1 base at J, with 7 bases in the middle. Germline CDR1 reads MNHEY; CDR2 reads SVGAGI. The CDR3 length is 12 residues. The CDR3 loop reads CASIRTNTEAFF. The CDR3 DNA is TGTGCCAGCATCCGGACGAACACTGAAGCTTTCTTT.